The following is a T cell receptor (beta chain) sequence with its context. This clonotype was seen many times. There is no known antigen for this receptor. No qualities accompany the bases; no much larger clone lies one base away. Interpreted using the paper, the time point label stands for: newly diagnosed GD, antithyroid drugs for less than 3 months. For both TCR sequencing and RNA sequencing, RNA was extracted from PBMCs using TRIzol. The diagnosis of Graves' disease followed American Thyroid Association guidelines. The patients came from an endocrinology department in Xi'an, China. Each patient gave around 9.2 milliliters of peripheral blood, collected in an EDTA anticoagulant tube. Ficoll Paque Plus density gradient separation was used to isolate PBMCs, and no further T cell sorting was done. RNA quality was checked with an Agilent 2100 Bioanalyzer and agarose gel, and concentration with a NanoDrop 2000.

The protocol used for the library was multiplex PCR. Sequenced using an Illumina HiSeq 4000. iRepertoire HTBI primers and Arm-PCR amplification of CDR3 regions were used to construct TCR beta libraries. PCR products were gel purified before sequencing. The published analysis was carried out like this. A total of roughly 58 TRBV and 14 TRBJ segments were identified across samples and were used for gene usage analysis of CDR3 amino acid clonotypes. COPE and FqMerger were used to merge the filtered high-quality paired reads into contigs. BLAST was used to align contigs to the IMGT TRBV, TRBD and TRBJ reference genes, and CDR3 was defined following IMGT. Any clonotype with a frequency above 0.1% was classified as a highly expanded clone. Shannon entropy served as the measure of repertoire diversity, while the Gini coefficient captured V-J evenness. Clonotypes shared by more than one individual were considered public. The public reads were run again by TCRdb, first through fastp at Q25 and then through MiXCR, and only productive beta chains were kept. Entries that share a CDR3 protein sequence are merged under the most common genes and DNA. For this entry, the V and J calls and clone size follow TCRdb and not the study's own pipeline. A total of 560,000 or so distinct CDR3 sequences appear in this sample, about 16% of them only once. The ten largest clones add up to more than 10% of the sample.

The germline V end is reduced by 7 bases and the J end by 6 bases; junction bases left unmatched: 7. The germline V gene specifies MDHEN as CDR1 and SYDVKM as CDR2. The CDR3 covers 14 residues, taking in both the cysteine and the phenylalanine. Only the CDR3 part of the read is kept: 42 bases, read in frame from the first base. The data are from a study of regulatory T cells in long-lasting Graves disease (dated by TCRdb to the early 2020s). Regarding the research as a whole: Patients with newly diagnosed Graves' disease had been on antithyroid drugs for under 3 months. A total of about 33 samples underwent TCR sequencing, from roughly 13 patients with persistent Graves' disease and approximately 20 patients with newly diagnosed Graves' disease. This study used TCR sequencing and RNA sequencing of peripheral blood to compare persistent Graves' disease patients against newly diagnosed Graves' disease patients. The study took place in China and was registered as a clinical trial. Points the paper makes about the study in general: A larger number of public clonotypes was shared among persistent patients (around 2,500) than among newly diagnosed patients (roughly 970). The authors acknowledged the small sample size as a limitation that may reduce accuracy. TRBV28, TRBJ1-2 and TRBJ2-5 were preferentially used in persistent disease, while TRBV20-1 and TRBJ2-1 were favored in newly diagnosed disease. Compared with newly diagnosed patients, patients with persistent Graves' disease had lower TCR Shannon entropy and fewer highly expanded clones, which suggests clonal expansion. Sequencing and analysis were limited to the TCR beta chain. The study examined only peripheral blood because the primary lesion, thyroid tissue, could not be accessed.

This sample also belongs to another study, concerning T cells in Graves' hyperthyroidism and ophthalmopathy. The second study also describes: Stable Graves' hyperthyroidism was defined as no progression to ophthalmopathy during 18 months of follow-up. Hyperthyroidism patients were newly diagnosed, had a disease duration of under 2 months, and were aged 18 to 65 years. The study excluded patients with uncontrolled infections, other autoimmune diseases, pregnancy or lactation. Clinical symptoms, serum thyroxine and TRAb, thyroid ultrasound, and orbital computed tomography formed the basis for the diagnoses. The TCR CDR3 was subjected to a first round of RT-PCR using the HTBI primer set and the Qiagen OneStep RT-PCR kit. Most expanded thyroid clonotypes (frequency above 0.001) were also detected in blood, suggesting blood repertoires may reflect thyroid immune responses. Ophthalmopathy was separated from stable hyperthyroidism by a 13 V-J signature model, with approximately 89% sensitivity and about 81% specificity obtained in cross-validation and 80%/75% obtained in testing. During validation, the model predicted progression to ophthalmopathy a median of approximately 6 months ahead of onset, with almost 71% sensitivity and 72% to 80% specificity. TCR V-J signatures able to tell the groups apart were searched for in a discovery cohort of 90 to 100 patients, of whom around 42 had Graves' ophthalmopathy and 55 to 60 had stable Graves' hyperthyroidism. An independent validation cohort of some 18 hyperthyroidism patients and approximately 15 patients who later progressed to ophthalmopathy tested prospective prediction of ophthalmopathy. The 100 discovery patients were randomly split 7:3 into training and test sets. The study also compared thyroid tissue and blood T-cell repertoires from 6 or 7 Graves' hyperthyroidism patients. Following sampling, methimazole starting at 30 mg daily was given to hyperthyroidism patients, and high-dose intravenous methylprednisolone was given to ophthalmopathy patients. The libraries were constructed in a second round of multiplex PCR and then size-selected and purified. Sequencing of the libraries was done on an Illumina HiSeq2000 using paired-end 100 bp reads. SOAPnuke was used to process the raw data, removing reads that contained adapters or uncalled bases, had a mean Phred below 15, or lacked an exact match to the constant primer or identifier. COPE v1.2.5 was used to merge high-quality paired reads, and clonotypes were defined as unique nucleotide sequences. Clonotypes were aligned to IMGT TRBV, TRBD and TRBJ reference segments using MiTCR v1.1. The analysis included only V-J combinations with a frequency above 0.0001, which together covered 99% to 99.2% of the repertoires. The TCS score was defined as the ratio of F50 (clonal expansion) to E x V (chaos), calculated using BLOSUM62-based TCRdist between CDR3 peptides within each V-J. Welch's t-statistics and random forest reduced fewer than 600 V-J features to roughly 13, which were used in a naive Bayes classifier (R e1071). No statistical method was used to set the sample size in advance, and investigators knew the group allocation. TCR Vbeta CDR3 sequencing of 120 to 150 peripheral blood samples (over 40 ophthalmopathy, 75 hyperthyroidism and roughly 17 progressor patients) is reported in the paper.

Here the sequenced sample was peripheral blood mononuclear cells (PBMCs), taken at new diagnosis, from a patient treated with antithyroid drugs. The rearranged chain carries TRBV28 and TRBJ2-1; TRBD1 fits 9 bases in the junction. The clonotype was recovered from a man aged 18 to 30 with Graves disease. Donor details come from another sample of the same person, matched by shared clones. The CDR3 reads CASNPGTGRNEQFF. The DNA reads as follows: TGTGCCAGCAACCCAGGGACAGGGCGCAATGAGCAGTTCTTC.